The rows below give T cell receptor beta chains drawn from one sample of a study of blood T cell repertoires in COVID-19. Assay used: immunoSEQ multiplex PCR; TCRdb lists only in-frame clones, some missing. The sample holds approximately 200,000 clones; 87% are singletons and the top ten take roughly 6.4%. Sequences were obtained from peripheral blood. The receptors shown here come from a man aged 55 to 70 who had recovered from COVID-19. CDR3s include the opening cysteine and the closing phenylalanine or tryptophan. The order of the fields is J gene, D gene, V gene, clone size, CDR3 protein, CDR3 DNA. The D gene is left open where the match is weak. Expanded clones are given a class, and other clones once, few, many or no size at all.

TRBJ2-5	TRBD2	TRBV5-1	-	CASSPETSGGKRETQYF	TGCGCCAGCAGCCCCGAGACTAGCGGGGGGAAGAGAGAGACCCAGTACTTC
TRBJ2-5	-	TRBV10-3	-	CAIAPRPGETQYF	TGTGCCATCGCCCCCAGGCCTGGGGAGACCCAGTACTTC
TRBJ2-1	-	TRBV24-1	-	CATSDPGQDLYNEQFF	TGTGCCACCAGTGATCCAGGACAAGATCTTTACAATGAGCAGTTCTTC
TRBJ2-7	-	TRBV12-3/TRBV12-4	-	CASSYRYEQYF	TGTGCCAGCAGCTACAGATACGAGCAGTACTTC
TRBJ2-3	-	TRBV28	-	CALRGTDTQYF	TGTGCCTTGCGGGGCACAGATACGCAGTATTTT
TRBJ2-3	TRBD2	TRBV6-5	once	CASTRGREKTDTQYF	TGTGCCAGCACCCGAGGGCGGGAGAAAACAGATACGCAGTATTTT
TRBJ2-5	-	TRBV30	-	CAWNGRGTYQETQYF	TGTGCCTGGAATGGCCGGGGAACTTATCAGGAGACCCAGTACTTC
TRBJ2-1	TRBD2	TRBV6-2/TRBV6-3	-	CASSSQTSGRGNEQFF	TGTGCCAGCAGTTCCCAGACTAGCGGGAGAGGTAATGAGCAGTTCTTC
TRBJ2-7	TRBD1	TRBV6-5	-	CASSLPGGAGEQYF	TGTGCCAGCAGTTTACCAGGGGGCGCGGGGGAGCAGTACTTC
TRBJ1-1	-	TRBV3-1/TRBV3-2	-	CASSPPGRLNTEAFF	TGTGCCAGCAGCCCGCCGGGTCGACTAAACACTGAAGCTTTCTTT
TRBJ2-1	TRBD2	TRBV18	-	CASSPRTSGGNNEQFF	TGTGCCAGCTCACCACGGACTAGCGGGGGAAACAATGAGCAGTTCTTC
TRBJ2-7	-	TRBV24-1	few	CATSRGESYEQYF	TGTGCCACCAGCCGGGGTGAATCCTACGAGCAGTACTTC
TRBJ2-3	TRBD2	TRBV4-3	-	CASSQVSSSGGADTQYF	TGCGCCAGCAGCCAAGTCTCTTCTAGCGGGGGGGCTGATACGCAGTATTTT
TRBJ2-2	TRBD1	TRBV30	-	CAWSTRTGVGELFF	TGTGCCTGGAGTACCCGGACAGGGGTCGGGGAGCTGTTTTTT
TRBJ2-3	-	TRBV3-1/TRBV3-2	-	CASSQDARGTDTQYF	TGTGCCAGCAGCCAAGATGCCCGGGGAACAGATACGCAGTATTTT
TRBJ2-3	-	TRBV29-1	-	CSGRGFRGLSTDTQYF	TGCAGCGGCCGTGGATTTAGGGGCTTGAGTACAGATACGCAGTATTTT
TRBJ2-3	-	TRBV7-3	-	CASSLRASTDTQYF	TGTGCCAGCAGCTTAAGAGCGAGCACAGATACGCAGTATTTT
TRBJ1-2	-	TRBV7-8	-	CASSLDLGDGYTF	TGTGCCAGCAGCTTAGATCTGGGAGATGGCTACACCTTC
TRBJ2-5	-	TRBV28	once	CASSLGSGVRETQYF	TGTGCCAGCAGTTTAGGTTCAGGGGTTCGGGAGACCCAGTACTTC
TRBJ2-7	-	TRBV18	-	CASSPPNGRDEQYF	TGTGCCAGCTCACCACCGAACGGGCGGGACGAGCAGTACTTC
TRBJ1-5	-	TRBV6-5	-	CASTVYSNQPQHF	TGTGCCAGCACCGTGTATAGCAATCAGCCCCAGCATTTT
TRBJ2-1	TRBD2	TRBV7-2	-	CASSFSGSWGEGEQFF	TGTGCCAGCAGCTTTAGCGGGTCTTGGGGAGAGGGAGAGCAGTTCTTC
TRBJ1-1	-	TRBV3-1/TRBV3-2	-	CASSQVRGGRGMNTEAFF	TGTGCCAGCAGCCAAGTCCGGGGGGGAAGGGGGATGAACACTGAAGCTTTCTTT
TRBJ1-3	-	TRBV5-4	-	CASSLAGNSGNTIYF	TGTGCCAGCAGCTTGGCCGGGAACTCTGGAAACACCATATATTTT
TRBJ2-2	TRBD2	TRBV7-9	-	CASSLAGGVDTGELFF	TGTGCCAGCAGCTTAGCGGGAGGGGTCGACACCGGGGAGCTGTTTTTT
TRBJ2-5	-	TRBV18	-	CASSPLGPQETQYF	TGTGCCAGCTCACCTCTGGGGCCGCAAGAGACCCAGTACTTC
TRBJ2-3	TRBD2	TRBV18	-	CASSPPYSGSTDTQYF	TGTGCCAGCTCCCCGCCCTATAGCGGGAGCACAGATACGCAGTATTTT
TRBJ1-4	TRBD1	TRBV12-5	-	CASGRGQGLSTNEKLFF	TGTGCTAGTGGTCGGGGACAGGGACTTTCAACTAATGAAAAACTGTTTTTT
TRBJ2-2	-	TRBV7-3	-	CASRDPGHANTGELFF	TGTGCCAGCAGAGATCCGGGACACGCGAACACCGGGGAGCTGTTTTTT
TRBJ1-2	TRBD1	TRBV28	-	CASSGASGQGAWGYTF	TGTGCCAGCAGTGGCGCGAGTGGACAGGGGGCTTGGGGCTACACCTTC
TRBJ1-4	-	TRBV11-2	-	CASSSRAGGEKLFF	TGTGCCAGCAGCTCCCGGGCGGGGGGGGAAAAACTGTTTTTT
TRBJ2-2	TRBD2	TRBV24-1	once	CATSDLSGRAKTGELFF	TGTGCCACCAGTGACCTTAGCGGGAGGGCGAAGACCGGGGAGCTGTTTTTT
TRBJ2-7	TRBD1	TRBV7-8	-	CASSLAGRGGIEQYF	TGTGCCAGCAGCTTAGCTGGGCGAGGGGGCATCGAGCAGTACTTC
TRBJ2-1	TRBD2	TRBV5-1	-	CASSSKASGASYNEQFF	TGCGCCAGCAGCTCGAAGGCCAGCGGGGCTTCCTACAATGAGCAGTTCTTC
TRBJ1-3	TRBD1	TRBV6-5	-	CASRPGPDRGNTIYF	TGTGCCAGCAGACCGGGACCGGACAGGGGAAACACCATATATTTT
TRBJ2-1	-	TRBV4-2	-	CASSQEIASVLSSYNEQFF	TGTGCCAGCAGCCAAGAGATCGCTAGCGTCTTGAGCTCCTACAATGAGCAGTTCTTC
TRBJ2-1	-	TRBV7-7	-	CASSLSIGGNEQFF	TGTGCCAGCAGCTTATCAATCGGGGGCAATGAGCAGTTCTTC
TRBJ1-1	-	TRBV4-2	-	CATSSGNTEAFF	TGTGCCACATCAAGCGGGAACACTGAAGCTTTCTTT
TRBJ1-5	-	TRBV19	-	CASSINPGRPQHF	TGTGCCAGTAGTATTAACCCTGGCAGGCCCCAGCATTTT
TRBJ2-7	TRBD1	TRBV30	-	CAWTNPGQGRVQYF	TGTGCCTGGACCAATCCGGGACAGGGACGCGTGCAGTACTTC
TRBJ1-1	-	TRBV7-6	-	CASSLAQGRAFF	TGTGCCAGCAGCTTAGCGCAGGGGCGAGCTTTCTTT
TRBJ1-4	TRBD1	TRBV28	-	CASSTITGGAYEKLFF	TGTGCCAGCAGTACAATTACAGGGGGCGCATATGAAAAACTGTTTTTT
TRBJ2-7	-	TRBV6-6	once	CASSQSSGATYEQYF	TGTGCCAGCAGTCAGTCCAGTGGGGCGACCTACGAGCAGTACTTC
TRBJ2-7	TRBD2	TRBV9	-	CASSPQTSVGEQYF	TGTGCCAGCAGCCCTCAGACTAGCGTTGGCGAGCAGTACTTC
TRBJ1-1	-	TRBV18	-	CASSPDREAFF	TGTGCCAGCTCTCCCGACAGGGAAGCTTTCTTT
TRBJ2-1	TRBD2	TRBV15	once	CATSRVAGGPWGDEQFF	TGTGCCACCAGCAGAGTGGCGGGAGGGCCCTGGGGCGATGAGCAGTTCTTC
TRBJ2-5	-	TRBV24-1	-	CATSTGIETQYF	TGTGCCACCAGCACAGGGATAGAGACCCAGTACTTC